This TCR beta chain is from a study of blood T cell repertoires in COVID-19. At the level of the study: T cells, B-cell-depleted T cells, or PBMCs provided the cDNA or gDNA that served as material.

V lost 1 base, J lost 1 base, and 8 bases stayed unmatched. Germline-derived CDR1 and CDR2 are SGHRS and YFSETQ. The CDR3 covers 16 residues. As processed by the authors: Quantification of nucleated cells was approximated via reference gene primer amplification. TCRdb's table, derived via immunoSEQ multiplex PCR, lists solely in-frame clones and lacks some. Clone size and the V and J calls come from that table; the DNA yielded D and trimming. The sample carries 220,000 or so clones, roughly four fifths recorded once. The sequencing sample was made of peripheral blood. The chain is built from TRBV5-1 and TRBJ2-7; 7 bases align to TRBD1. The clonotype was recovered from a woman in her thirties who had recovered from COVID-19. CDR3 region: CASSLLATGISYEQYF. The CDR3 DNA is TGCGCCAGCAGCTTGTTGGCGACAGGGATATCCTACGAGCAGTACTTC.